This T cell receptor (beta chain) was identified during a study of cytomegalovirus exposure and HLA in healthy donors. Study-level results: Immune exposure data for these donors was limited to CMV serostatus.

Use of 60 Vbeta and 13 Jbeta primers characterized the PCR. Sequenced by immunoSEQ multiplex PCR; TCRdb stores in-frame clones only, minus some. The profile shows some 140,000 clones, around nine tenths of them singletons. On this clone: Its target is unknown.

CDR3 size: 12 residues. CDR1 MDHEN and CDR2 SYDVKM come from the germline V gene. V was pared by 10 bases and J by 3 bases, with 12 bases between. The chain links TRBV28 to TRBJ1-2, with no clear D. Sample: PBMCs. This receptor was taken from a woman in her 30s in good health and CMV-seronegative. The CDR3, as DNA: TGTGCCACCTCCGGTGGGCACTATGGCTACACCTTC. It yields the protein CATSGGHYGYTF.